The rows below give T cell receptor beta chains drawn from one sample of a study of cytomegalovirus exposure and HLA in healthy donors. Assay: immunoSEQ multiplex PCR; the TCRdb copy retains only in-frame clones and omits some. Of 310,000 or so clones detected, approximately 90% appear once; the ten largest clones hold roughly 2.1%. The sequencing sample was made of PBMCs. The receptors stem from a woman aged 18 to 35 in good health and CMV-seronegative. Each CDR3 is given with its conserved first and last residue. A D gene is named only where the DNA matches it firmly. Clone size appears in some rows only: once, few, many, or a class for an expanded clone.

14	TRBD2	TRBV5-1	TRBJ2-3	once	CASSLAGGPDTQYF	TGCGCCAGCAGCTTGGCGGGGGGGCCAGATACGCAGTATTTT
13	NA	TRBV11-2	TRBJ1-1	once	CASSPTGDTEAFF	TGTGCCAGCAGCCCCACCGGAGACACTGAAGCTTTCTTT
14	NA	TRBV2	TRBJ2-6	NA	CASSGRSGANVLTF	TGTGCCAGCAGTGGGAGGTCTGGGGCCAACGTCCTGACTTTC
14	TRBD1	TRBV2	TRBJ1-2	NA	CASSERRGVDGYTF	TGTGCCAGCAGTGAACGCAGGGGGGTAGATGGCTACACCTTC
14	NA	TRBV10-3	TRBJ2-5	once	CAISESGGEETQYF	TGTGCCATCAGTGAGAGTGGGGGCGAGGAGACCCAGTACTTC
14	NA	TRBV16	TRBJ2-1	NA	CASSPLRSYNEQFF	TGTGCCAGCAGCCCTCTGAGATCCTACAATGAGCAGTTCTTC
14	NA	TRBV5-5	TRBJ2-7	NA	CASSLGGTSYEQYF	TGTGCCAGCAGCTTGGGAGGAACCTCCTACGAGCAGTACTTC
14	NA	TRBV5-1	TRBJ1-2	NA	CASSYGTSSYGYTF	TGCGCCAGCAGTTATGGGACAAGCTCGTATGGCTACACCTTC
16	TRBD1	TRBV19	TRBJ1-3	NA	CASSPGQEVKKNTIYF	TGTGCCAGTAGCCCGGGACAGGAGGTGAAGAAAAACACCATATATTTT
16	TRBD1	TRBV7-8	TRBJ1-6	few	CASSPDRASMHSPLHF	TGTGCCAGCAGTCCTGACAGGGCGAGTATGCATTCACCCCTCCACTTT
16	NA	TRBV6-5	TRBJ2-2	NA	CASSYSSMGRTGELFF	TGTGCCAGCAGTTACTCGAGCATGGGGCGCACCGGGGAGCTGTTTTTT
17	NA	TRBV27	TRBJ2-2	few	CASSLSGEKPNTGELFF	TGTGCCAGCAGTTTAAGTGGGGAGAAACCGAACACCGGGGAGCTGTTTTTT
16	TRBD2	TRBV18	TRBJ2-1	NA	CASSPLAGGTFNEQFF	TGTGCCAGCTCACCATTAGCGGGGGGGACTTTCAATGAGCAGTTCTTC
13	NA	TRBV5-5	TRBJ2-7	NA	CASSPPGFDEQYF	TGTGCCAGCAGCCCTCCGGGGTTCGACGAGCAGTACTTC
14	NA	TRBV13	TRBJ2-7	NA	CASSLSRGDYEQYF	TGTGCCAGCAGCCTTTCTAGGGGTGACTACGAGCAGTACTTC
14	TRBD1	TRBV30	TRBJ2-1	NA	CAWTGGFSYNEQFF	TGTGCCTGGACAGGGGGTTTCTCCTACAATGAGCAGTTCTTC
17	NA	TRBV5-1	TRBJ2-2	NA	CASSLGLWGLNTGELFF	TGCGCCAGCAGCTTGGGTTTATGGGGGCTAAACACCGGGGAGCTGTTTTTT
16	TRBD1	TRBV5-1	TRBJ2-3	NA	CASLLQPGQGTDTQYF	TGCGCCAGCCTACTACAACCGGGACAGGGAACAGATACGCAGTATTTT
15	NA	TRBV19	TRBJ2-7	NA	CASSERSGGAYEQYF	TGTGCCAGTAGTGAGAGGAGTGGAGGGGCCTACGAGCAGTACTTC
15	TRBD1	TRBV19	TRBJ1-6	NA	CASSGRDSYNSPLHF	TGTGCCAGTAGTGGCCGGGACAGCTATAATTCACCCCTCCACTTT
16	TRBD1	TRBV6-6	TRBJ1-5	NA	CASSFGDRNSNQPQHF	TGTGCCAGCAGTTTCGGGGACAGGAATAGCAATCAGCCCCAGCATTTT
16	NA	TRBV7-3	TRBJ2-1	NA	CASSLNSRGLGNEQFF	TGTGCCAGCAGCTTAAATTCTAGGGGGTTAGGCAATGAGCAGTTCTTC
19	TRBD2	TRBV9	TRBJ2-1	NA	CASSVGGPLKRGGDYEQFF	TGTGCCAGCAGCGTAGGGGGCCCCCTAAAGCGGGGGGGAGATTATGAGCAGTTCTTC
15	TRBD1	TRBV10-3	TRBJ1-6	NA	CAIRGQSDDNSPLHF	TGTGCCATCAGGGGACAGTCAGACGATAATTCCCCCCTCCACTTT
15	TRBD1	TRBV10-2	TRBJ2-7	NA	CASSTPGQKTYEQYF	TGCGCCAGCAGTACACCGGGACAGAAAACCTACGAGCAGTACTTC
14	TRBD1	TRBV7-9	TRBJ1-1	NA	CASSLGTGNTEAFF	TGTGCCAGCAGCTTAGGGACAGGGAACACTGAAGCTTTCTTT
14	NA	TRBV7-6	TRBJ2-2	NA	CASSEGQYTGELFF	TGTGCCAGCAGCGAAGGACAGTACACCGGGGAGCTGTTTTTT
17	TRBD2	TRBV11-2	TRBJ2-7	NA	CASSLGAFLAGTYEQYF	TGTGCCAGCAGCTTAGGGGCCTTTTTAGCGGGGACCTACGAGCAGTACTTC
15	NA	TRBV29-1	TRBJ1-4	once	CSVEVSQGGGEKLFF	TGCAGCGTTGAAGTATCTCAGGGCGGGGGTGAAAAACTGTTTTTT
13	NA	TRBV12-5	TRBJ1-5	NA	CASGLEGAQPQHF	TGTGCTAGTGGTTTGGAAGGGGCTCAGCCCCAGCATTTT
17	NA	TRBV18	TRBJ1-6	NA	CASSPDRWSSYNSPLHF	TGTGCCAGCTCACCGGACAGATGGAGCTCCTATAATTCACCCCTCCACTTT
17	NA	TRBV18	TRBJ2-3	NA	CASSPPQGTPRTDTQYF	TGTGCCAGCTCACCACCCCAGGGTACACCGAGGACAGATACGCAGTATTTT
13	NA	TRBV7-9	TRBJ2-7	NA	CASSLAGDNEQYF	TGTGCCAGCAGCTTAGCGGGAGACAACGAGCAGTACTTC
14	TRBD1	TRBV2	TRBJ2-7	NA	CASSATGDFNEQYF	TGTGCCAGCAGCGCGACAGGGGACTTTAACGAGCAGTACTTC
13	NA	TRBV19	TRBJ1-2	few	CASSETSRYGYTF	TGTGCCAGTAGTGAGACCTCCAGGTATGGCTACACCTTC
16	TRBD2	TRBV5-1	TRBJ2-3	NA	CASTRQLAERPDTQYF	TGCGCCAGCACCAGGCAACTAGCGGAGAGACCAGATACGCAGTATTTT
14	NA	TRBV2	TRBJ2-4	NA	CASSEDHVVDIQYF	TGTGCCAGCAGTGAAGACCATGTAGTCGACATTCAGTACTTC
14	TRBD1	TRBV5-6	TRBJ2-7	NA	CASSLVPGGYEQYF	TGTGCCAGCAGCTTGGTTCCAGGGGGCTACGAGCAGTACTTC
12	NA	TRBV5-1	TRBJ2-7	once	CASSFSSYEQYF	TGCGCCAGCAGCTTTAGCTCCTACGAGCAGTACTTC
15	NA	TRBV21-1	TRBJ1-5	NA	CASTGCAGPNQPQHF	TGTGCCAGCACCGGCTGCGCAGGGCCCAATCAGCCCCAGCATTTT
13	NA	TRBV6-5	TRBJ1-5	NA	CASRVREAQPQHF	TGTGCCAGCAGGGTCCGGGAGGCTCAGCCCCAGCATTTT
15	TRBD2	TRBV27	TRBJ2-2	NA	CASAFAGDNTGELFF	TGTGCCAGCGCGTTCGCGGGGGACAACACCGGGGAGCTGTTTTTT
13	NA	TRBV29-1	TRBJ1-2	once	CSVPKRQGPGYTF	TGCAGCGTTCCAAAAAGGCAGGGCCCTGGCTACACCTTC